The entry below gives a single TCR beta chain sequence along with its context. The data are from a study of early T cells in non-severe SARS-CoV-2 infection. As part of library construction, unique molecular identifiers were attached to individual cDNA molecules. TCRdb used MiXCR to reprocess the 5' RACE reads, holding one entry per CDR3 protein. The sample has about 43,000 distinct CDR3 sequences; 11% are singletons. Trimming at V came to 6 bases and at J to 7 bases, leaving 10 bases not matched to a gene. Germline CDR1 and CDR2: MNHEY and SVGAGI. This CDR3 contains 16 residues. Sequenced: whole blood. This TCR derives from an adult who was a healthcare worker with PCR-confirmed SARS-CoV-2 infection or an uninfected control (not recorded which). The chain links TRBV6-5 to TRBJ2-1; 12 bases match TRBD1. The CDR3 loop is CASRGTRDRGPNEQFF. The CDR3 nucleotides read TGTGCCAGCAGGGGTACTCGGGACAGGGGGCCGAATGAGCAGTTCTTC.